Following are 24 T cell receptor beta chains from one sample sequenced in a study of T-cell reconstitution after alpha-beta-depleted transplantation in children. Molecular barcoding with unique molecular identifiers was used for the TCRbeta library. TCRdb re-called the PCR reads with MiXCR, one entry per CDR3 protein. Of about 440,000 distinct CDR3 sequences in the sample, about 40% were seen once. The sequences come from PBMCs, collected before TCRalphabeta/CD19-depleted stem cell transplant. These receptors were obtained from a girl aged 2-10 years with aplastic anemia, due to receive a stem cell transplant.

This clonotype was counted at least ten times. The V call is TRBV12-3 or TRBV12-4, the J call TRBJ1-6, with D maybe TRBD1 (6 bases). This CDR3 region has 13 residues. V was cut by 5 bases and J by 5 bases, with 7 bases left in between. The DNA for the CDR3 is TGTGCCAGCAGTCGGACAGATAATTCACCCCTCCACTTT. It codes for CASSRTDNSPLHF.

The V gene is TRBV6-5, the J gene TRBJ2-6; no clear D gene. V dropped 2 bases and J dropped 0 bases, with 8 bases sitting between them. The CDR3 runs to 16 residues. From germline, CDR1 is MNHEY and CDR2 SVGAGI. The CDR3, as DNA: TGTGCCAGCAGTTACGGAACAGTCTCTGGGGCCAACGTCCTGACTTTC. It translates to CASSYGTVSGANVLTF.

This clonotype has more than one count but fewer than ten. The V call is TRBV9, the J call TRBJ2-5; possible D gene TRBD2, 5 bases. Trimming took 4 bases from V and 5 from J, leaving 18 bases between them. Looked up from germline, CDR1 is SGDLS and CDR2 is YYNGEE. The CDR3 is made up of 15 amino acids. Here the CDR3 DNA reads TGTGCCAGCAGCTTCTCCCGGGGAAGAAGCGAGACCCAGTACTTC. It translates to CASSFSRGRSETQYF.

The chain employs TRBV6-1 and TRBJ2-7, with 9 bases fitting TRBD1. CDR3 length equals 14 residues. CDR1 is MNHNS and CDR2 is SASEGT in the germline V gene. Trimming took 6 bases from V and 5 from J; bases not matched to a gene: 8. CDR3 residues: CASSDGRTGDEQYF. DNA for the CDR3: TGTGCCAGCAGCGACGGTAGGACAGGGGACGAGCAGTACTTC.

This clonotype came up a few times. In DNA, the CDR3 is TGTGCCAGCAGCCCCGGCCGGGGGACCTACGAGCAGTACTTC. Translation: CASSPGRGTYEQYF. The chain links TRBV14 to TRBJ2-7, with D tentatively TRBD2 (6 bases). Trimming stripped 4 bases from V and 2 bases from J, with 12 bases between. The CDR3 runs 14 residues. Germline V CDR1 and CDR2: SGHDN, FVKESK.

The chain links TRBV10-3 to TRBJ2-5; D may be TRBD1 (5 bases). Trimming pared 5 bases from V and 1 base from J, leaving 8 bases between. The length of the CDR3 is 13 residues. Germline V gene lookup returns CDR1 ENHRY and CDR2 SYGVKD. Written as DNA, the CDR3 is TGTGCCATCAGTACAGGAGTCCAAGAGACCCAGTACTTC. Translating gives CAISTGVQETQYF.

This clonotype was counted between two and nine times. The rearrangement joins TRBV5-1 to TRBJ2-3; 8 bases match TRBD2. CDR3 size: 17 residues. Germline CDR1 SGHRS, CDR2 YFSETQ. Trimming removed 1 base from V and 1 base from J; junction bases left unmatched: 8. Here the CDR3 DNA reads TGCGCCAGCAGCTTGACGGGAGGGAGGCACCGCACAGATACGCAGTATTTT. Amino acids: CASSLTGGRHRTDTQYF. The variable domain in full, with the rest retrieved from reference TRBV5-1 and TRBJ2-3, is KAGVTQTPRYLIKTRGQQVTLSCSPISGHRSVSWYQQTPGQGLQFLFEYFSETQRNKGNFPGRFSGRQFSNSRSEMNVSTLELGDSALYLCASSLTGGRHRTDTQYFGPGTRLTVL.

This clonotype was recorded a few times. The chain employs TRBV9 and TRBJ1-2; 9 bases line up with TRBD1. Germline V gene data show CDR1 as SGDLS and CDR2 as YYNGEE. The J segment lost 6 bases and the V segment lost 2 bases, leaving 8 bases of the junction unmatched. This CDR3 is 15 amino acids long. The CDR3 is CASSVGDRVGNGYTF. CDR3 DNA: TGTGCCAGCAGCGTGGGGGACAGGGTAGGAAATGGCTACACCTTC.

The rearrangement uses TRBV11-2 and TRBJ2-1; 9 nucleotides line up with TRBD2. CDR1 SGHAT and CDR2 FQNNGV come from the germline V gene. The trim removed 0 bases at V and 7 bases at J, leaving 7 bases unmatched. This CDR3 is built from 16 residues. Here the CDR3 DNA reads TGTGCCAGCAGCTTAGAGACTAGCGGTTTTCTTAATGAGCAGTTCTTC. It codes for CASSLETSGFLNEQFF.

The sample holds many counts of this clonotype. The chain links TRBV4-3 to TRBJ1-1; TRBD1 matches at 7 bases. Trimming took 5 bases from V and 2 from J; bases not matched to a gene: 2. CDR3 length: 13 amino acids. Per the germline V gene, CDR1 is LGHNA and CDR2 is YSLEER. CDR3 sequence reads: CASSEGANTEAFF. In DNA, the CDR3 is TGCGCCAGCAGCGAGGGGGCTAACACTGAAGCTTTCTTT.

The chain recombines TRBV12-3 or TRBV12-4 with TRBJ2-7; 7 nucleotides line up with TRBD1. J gave up 6 bases and V 6 bases, and 14 bases lay outside the gene matches. CDR3 length: 15 residues. CDR3 residues: CASSSYITGVGEQYF. The CDR3 DNA reads TGTGCCAGCAGCTCCTACATCACAGGGGTTGGCGAGCAGTACTTC.

The chain employs TRBV5-1 and TRBJ2-7; 10 bases map to TRBD2. The CDR3 is made up of 15 amino acids. Germline CDR1 SGHRS, CDR2 YFSETQ. Unmatched junction bases numbered 4, after V lost 3 bases and J lost 1 base. CDR3 sequence reads: CASSSGAGGSYEQYF. CDR3 in DNA: TGCGCCAGCAGCTCAGGAGCGGGGGGGTCCTACGAGCAGTACTTC.

J is TRBJ2-3 and V is TRBV18; D is unclear. The CDR3 is made up of 15 amino acids. The germline CDR1 and CDR2 sequences are KGHSH and LQKENI. V dropped 1 base and J dropped 3 bases, with 11 bases sitting between them. The CDR3 spells CASSPRSGETDTQYF. For the CDR3, the DNA is TGTGCCAGCTCACCACGGTCAGGAGAGACAGATACGCAGTATTTT.

V and J are TRBV10-3 and TRBJ2-7, with D maybe TRBD1 (5 bases). Germline V gene sequence: CDR1 ENHRY, CDR2 SYGVKD. V was pared by 0 bases and J by 5 bases, with 11 bases between. CDR3 size: 14 residues. This CDR3 reads CAISESWVRDEQYF. DNA for the CDR3: TGTGCCATCAGTGAGTCTTGGGTCAGGGACGAGCAGTACTTC.

This chain links TRBV10-3 with TRBJ2-7; D is unresolved. This CDR3 is built from 15 residues. V lost 2 bases and J lost 2, with 13 bases in between. Germline values: CDR1 ENHRY, CDR2 SYGVKD. This CDR3 reads CAISESAIGTYEQYF. The CDR3 coding sequence is TGTGCCATCAGTGAGAGCGCGATAGGGACCTACGAGCAGTACTTC.

This clonotype was observed a few times. The V call is TRBV29-1, the J call TRBJ2-7; TRBD1 is a possible D gene (6 bases). CDR3 length: 13 residues. Germline V gene lookup returns CDR1 SQVTM and CDR2 ANQGSEA. V was cut by 2 bases and J by 6 bases, with 14 bases left in between. In DNA, the CDR3 is TGCAGCGTTGAAATCAGGGGAAGGAGCGAGCAGTACTTC. This translates into CSVEIRGRSEQYF.

The V gene is TRBV7-3, the J gene TRBJ1-6, with D unclear. Trimming took 5 bases from V and 3 from J, leaving 11 bases between them. CDR1 is SGHTA and CDR2 is FQGTGA in the germline V gene. The CDR3 length is 15 residues. This chain's CDR3 is CASSRTGSYNSPLHF. CDR3 DNA: TGTGCCAGCAGCCGCACGGGAAGCTATAATTCACCCCTCCACTTT.

This clonotype was detected a few times. CDR3 sequence: CAIPMPGSYEQYF. CDR3 DNA sequence: TGTGCCATCCCTATGCCGGGTTCGTACGAGCAGTACTTC. The rearrangement joins TRBV2 to TRBJ2-7; the D is unclear. The V end lost 10 bases, the J end lost 4 bases, and 17 bases lay between the germline ends. Germline V gene data show CDR1 as SNHLY and CDR2 as FYNNEI. The CDR3 spans 13 residues.

This clonotype was found many times. This chain uses TRBV11-2 with TRBJ2-7; D remains ambiguous. The CDR3 totals 13 residues. The V end lost 1 base, the J end lost 1 base, and 5 bases lay between the germline ends. In germline, CDR1 is SGHAT, CDR2 FQNNGV. The CDR3 DNA reads as TGTGCCAGCAGCTTAGGGGTTTCCTACGAGCAGTACTTC. Translating gives CASSLGVSYEQYF. Based on the CDR3 plus reference TRBV11-2 and TRBJ2-7, the full variable domain is EAGVAQSPRYKIIEKRQSVAFWCNPISGHATLYWYQQILGQGPKLLIQFQNNGVVDDSQLPKDRFSAERLKGVDSTLKIQPAKLEDSAVYLCASSLGVSYEQYFGPGTRLTVT.

This clonotype was seen more than once but under ten times. This rearrangement joins TRBV28 to TRBJ2-5; D is uncertain. Germline assignment: CDR1 MDHEN and CDR2 SYDVKM. V lost 5 bases and J 4 bases, leaving 14 bases between the germline ends. The CDR3 has 14 amino acids. CDR3: CASSRTVLGETQYF. The DNA of the CDR3 is TGTGCCAGCAGTCGGACGGTCCTCGGAGAGACCCAGTACTTC.

The chain recombines TRBV7-6 with TRBJ2-3; D is possibly TRBD2 (5 bases). V lost 2 bases and J 2 bases, leaving 8 bases between the germline ends. From germline, CDR1 is SGHVS and CDR2 FNYEAQ. CDR3 size: 14 residues. The CDR3 loop reads CASSLIRDTDTQYF. The CDR3 bases are TGTGCCAGCAGCTTAATTCGGGACACAGATACGCAGTATTTT.

This clonotype was detected a few times. This chain joins TRBV2 and TRBJ2-3; 9 bases fit TRBD2. Germline-derived CDR1 and CDR2 are SNHLY and FYNNEI. V dropped 6 bases and J dropped 4; count of bases not matched to a gene: 5. The CDR3 runs 14 residues. CDR3 sequence: CASRVSGSADTQYF. CDR3 coding DNA: TGTGCCAGCAGGGTTAGCGGGAGCGCAGATACGCAGTATTTT.

V gene TRBV7-2 combines with J gene TRBJ2-7; TRBD2 aligns across 8 bases. Germline values: CDR1 SGHTA, CDR2 FQGNSA. The CDR3 runs to 14 residues. The junction had 6 bases not matched to a gene; V was cut back by 3 bases and J by 5 bases. The CDR3 reads CASSLVGGADEQYF. Here the CDR3 DNA reads TGTGCCAGCAGCTTGGTCGGGGGGGCAGACGAGCAGTACTTC.

This clonotype occurred once. The V call is TRBV20-1, the J call TRBJ1-4, with D hard to call. This CDR3 region has 13 residues. CDR1 and CDR2 (germline): DFQATT, SNEGSKA (reference sequence). V shed 6 bases and J shed 0 bases, with 8 bases lying between them. DNA for the CDR3: TGCAGTGCCAGAAAAACAACTAATGAAAAACTGTTTTTT. Protein sequence: CSARKTTNEKLFF.